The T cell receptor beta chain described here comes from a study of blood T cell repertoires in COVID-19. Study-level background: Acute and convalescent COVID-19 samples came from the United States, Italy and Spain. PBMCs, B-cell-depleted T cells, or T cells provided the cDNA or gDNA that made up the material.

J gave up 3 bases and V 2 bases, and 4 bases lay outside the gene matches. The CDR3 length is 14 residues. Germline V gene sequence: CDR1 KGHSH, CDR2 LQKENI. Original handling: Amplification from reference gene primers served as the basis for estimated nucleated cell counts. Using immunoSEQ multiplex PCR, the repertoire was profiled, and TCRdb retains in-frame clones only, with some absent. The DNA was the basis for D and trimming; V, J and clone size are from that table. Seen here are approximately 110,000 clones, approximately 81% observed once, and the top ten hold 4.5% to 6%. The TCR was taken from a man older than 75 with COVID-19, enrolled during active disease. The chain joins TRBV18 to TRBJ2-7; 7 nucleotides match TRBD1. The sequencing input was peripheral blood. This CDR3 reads CASSPVTGNYEQYF. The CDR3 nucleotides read TGTGCCAGCTCACCAGTGACAGGGAACTACGAGCAGTACTTC.